This T cell receptor (beta chain) stems from a study of blood T cell repertoires in COVID-19. The V gene's germline CDR1 is SGDLS and CDR2 YYNGEE. The CDR3 is 12 residues long. V dropped 4 bases and J dropped 6 bases, with 8 bases sitting between them. Sequenced by immunoSEQ multiplex PCR; TCRdb stores in-frame clones only, minus some. The data contain about 380,000 clones, about 85% of them seen just once; the ten biggest clones take up 3.5% to 4%. Sequenced sample: peripheral blood. This receptor was obtained from a woman under 30 with acute or convalescent COVID-19. This chain links TRBV9 with TRBJ2-1, with D perhaps TRBD2 (6 bases). The CDR3 sequence is CASSLTSNEQFF. CDR3 nucleotide sequence: TGTGCCAGCAGCCTGACTAGCAATGAGCAGTTCTTC. Together with reference TRBV9 and TRBJ2-1, the CDR3 gives the full variable domain: DSGVTQTPKHLITATGQRVTLRCSPRSGDLSVYWYQQSLDQGLQFLIQYYNGEERAKGNILERFSAQQFPDLHSELNLSSLELGDSALYFCASSLTSNEQFFGPGTRLTVL.